This is a list of T cell receptor beta chains from one sample in a study of Ad26.COV2.S vaccination and SARS-CoV-2 variants. Profiling relied on immunoSEQ multiplex PCR, and the TCRdb table lists in-frame clones only, not all of them. The table lists 300,000 to 400,000 clones, 92% of them singletons. Sequencing used peripheral blood, obtained after recovery from COVID-19. All receptors come from a human donor who had recovered from COVID-19. CDR3s include the opening cysteine and the closing phenylalanine or tryptophan. A D gene is named only where the DNA matches it firmly. Not every row has a clone size; where given, it reads once, few, many or a size class.

>TRBJ2-3|-|TRBV10-3|-|14
TGTGCCATCATGGGGAGCGGAGGTGGAGATACGCAGTATTTT
CAIMGSGGGDTQYF
>TRBJ2-1|TRBD2|TRBV7-9|-|16
TGTGCCAGCAGCTTTGTCCGGCTAGCGGGGGCCAATGAGCAGTTCTTC
CASSFVRLAGANEQFF
>TRBJ1-6|TRBD1|TRBV6-5|once|13
TGTGCCAGCAGGGGGACAGGAAATTCACCCCTCCACTTT
CASRGTGNSPLHF
>TRBJ2-1|TRBD1|TRBV3-1/TRBV3-2|-|15
TGTGCCAGCAGCCAAGGGACAGGCTCCTACAATGAGCAGTTCTTC
CASSQGTGSYNEQFF
>TRBJ2-1|TRBD2|TRBV9|-|20
TGTGCCAGCAGCGTAGCCCAACGGATTACTAGCGGGGCCCTACCCCATGAGCAGTTCTTC
CASSVAQRITSGALPHEQFF
>TRBJ2-1|-|TRBV5-4|-|13
TGTGCCAGCAGCTTCGGGTCTCGCAATGAGCAGTTCTTC
CASSFGSRNEQFF
>TRBJ1-1|-|TRBV29-1|once|11
TGCAGCGCCGCACAGAACACTGAAGCTTTCTTT
CSAAQNTEAFF
>TRBJ1-3|-|TRBV7-8|once|12
TGTGCCAGCAGCCCCACCGGAAACACCATATATTTT
CASSPTGNTIYF
>TRBJ2-3|-|TRBV3-1/TRBV3-2|-|15
TGTGCCAGCAGCCAAGAGCACAGGCTCCCAGATACGCAGTATTTT
CASSQEHRLPDTQYF
>TRBJ2-3|-|TRBV27|-|13
TGTGCCAGCAGTTTCGGGAAAACAGATACGCAGTATTTT
CASSFGKTDTQYF
>TRBJ2-7|TRBD2|TRBV3-1/TRBV3-2|-|19
TGTGCCAGCAGCCCCCGGACGCTTACTGGCGGGGGTCCCTACTACGAGCAGTACTTC
CASSPRTLTGGGPYYEQYF
>TRBJ2-2|TRBD2|TRBV3-1/TRBV3-2|-|16
TGTGCCAGCAGCCAATTAGCGGGGGCCAACACCGGGGAGCTGTTTTTT
CASSQLAGANTGELFF
>TRBJ1-2|-|TRBV11-2|-|12
TGTGCCACCAGCGCTACGTCGTCTGGCTACACCTTC
CATSATSSGYTF
>TRBJ1-5|TRBD1|TRBV9|-|15
TGTGCCAGCAGCCCGCGGACAGGCCCCAATCAGCCCCAGCATTTT
CASSPRTGPNQPQHF
>TRBJ1-2|TRBD1|TRBV6-5|-|13
TGTGCCAGCGGGACAGGGAATGACTATGGCTACACCTTC
CASGTGNDYGYTF
>TRBJ1-1|-|TRBV4-1|-|16
TGCGCCAGCAGCCAACCCCGGGACGGAATGAACACTGAAGCTTTCTTT
CASSQPRDGMNTEAFF
>TRBJ1-1|-|TRBV18|many|16
TGTGCCAGCTCACCAGGGCAGGCTTATGATGGCACTGAAGCTTTCTTT
CASSPGQAYDGTEAFF
>TRBJ2-5|-|TRBV5-1|-|14
TGCGCCAGCAGCTTGGGGCAGGGCCAAGAGACCCAGTACTTC
CASSLGQGQETQYF
>TRBJ2-7|TRBD2|TRBV25-1|-|17
TGTGCCAGCAGTGTGGGACTAGCGGGGCGGCAGAACTACGAGCAGTACTTC
CASSVGLAGRQNYEQYF
>TRBJ2-7|TRBD1|TRBV6-6|-|15
TGTGCCAGCAGTTACTCAGAGACAGGGGTCTACGAGCAGTACTTC
CASSYSETGVYEQYF
>TRBJ1-1|-|TRBV9|-|13
TGTGCCAGCAGCGTAGGAGGAGGGATTGAAGCTTTCTTT
CASSVGGGIEAFF
>TRBJ1-1|-|TRBV11-3|-|13
TGTGCCAGCAGCAAGTTACCGGGAACTGAAGCTTTCTTT
CASSKLPGTEAFF
>TRBJ1-2|TRBD1|TRBV3-1/TRBV3-2|-|15
TGTGCCAGCAGCCCGAACAGGGGCCACGGCTATGGCTACACCTTC
CASSPNRGHGYGYTF
>TRBJ2-7|TRBD1|TRBV19|-|14
TGTGCCGCCTCCGACAGGGCCCTTGGAGGTGAGCAGTACTTC
CAASDRALGGEQYF
>TRBJ2-1|TRBD1|TRBV7-9|-|15
TGTGCCAGCAGCCCCCGGGACAGGGGGTACAATGAGCAGTTCTTC
CASSPRDRGYNEQFF
>TRBJ2-3|-|TRBV7-3|-|14
TGTGCCAGCAGCCTCTACTCAGGGTCAGATACGCAGTATTTT
CASSLYSGSDTQYF
>TRBJ1-5|TRBD1|TRBV19|once|13
TGTGCCAGTAGGGCGACAGGGCCTGGGCCCCAGCATTTT
CASRATGPGPQHF
>TRBJ1-6|-|TRBV10-2|-|15
TGCGCCAGCAGTCTCGCGGGATCCTATAATTCACCCCTCCACTTT
CASSLAGSYNSPLHF
>TRBJ2-7|TRBD2|TRBV7-8|once|17
TGTGCCAGCAGCTTAGCGGGGACTAGCGGGGGGGACTACGAGCAGTACTTC
CASSLAGTSGGDYEQYF
>TRBJ2-3|TRBD2|TRBV5-1|-|14
TGCGCCAGCAGCCTCCGACTAGCGGAAGATACGCAGTATTTT
CASSLRLAEDTQYF
>TRBJ2-5|-|TRBV7-2|-|15
TGTGCCAGCAGCCCACCCAGTAGGGTCGGGGAGACCCAGTACTTC
CASSPPSRVGETQYF
>TRBJ2-7|TRBD2|TRBV6-5|-|14
TGTGCCATCTTTAGCGGGGGGGCCTACCACGAGCAGTACTTC
CAIFSGGAYHEQYF
>TRBJ1-3|-|TRBV5-4|-|16
TGTGCCAGCAGCTCGAGGACGGTGAGCTCTGGAAACACCATATATTTT
CASSSRTVSSGNTIYF
>TRBJ2-6|-|TRBV11-3|-|14
TGTGCCAGCAGCTCTGACTCTGGGGCCAACGTCCTGACTTTC
CASSSDSGANVLTF
>TRBJ2-7|TRBD1|TRBV9|-|16
TGTGCCAGCAGCGTAGCTTCGGGACAGGGGATCTACGAGCAGTACTTC
CASSVASGQGIYEQYF
>TRBJ2-2|TRBD1|TRBV7-9|-|17
TGTGCCAGCAGCTTTTCGGGACAGGGTTATCCCACCGGGGAGCTGTTTTTT
CASSFSGQGYPTGELFF
>TRBJ1-1|-|TRBV10-3|-|14
TGTGCCATCAGTGATAAGGGGATTAACACTGAAGCTTTCTTT
CAISDKGINTEAFF
>TRBJ2-7|TRBD1|TRBV11-2|-|14
TGTGCCAGCAGCCCCGGGACAGGGCCTGACGAGCAGTACTTC
CASSPGTGPDEQYF
>TRBJ1-3|-|TRBV19|-|22
TGTGCCAGTAGTAAGTCCCCCATTCAGGGGCTGTTGCTTTTTCCGGCTGGAAACACCATATATTTT
CASSKSPIQGLLLFPAGNTIYF
>TRBJ2-7|TRBD1|TRBV3-1/TRBV3-2|-|16
TGTGCCAGCAGCCAAGAAGGACAGGGAAGTTCCTACGAGCAGTACTTC
CASSQEGQGSSYEQYF
>TRBJ2-1|TRBD2|TRBV6-5|-|15
TGTGCCAGCAGGAGAGCTAGCGGGATGGCCAATGAGCAGTTCTTC
CASRRASGMANEQFF
>TRBJ1-1|TRBD1|TRBV29-1|-|12
TGCAGCGCTAATGACAGGGTCACTGAAGCTTTCTTT
CSANDRVTEAFF
>TRBJ1-3|-|TRBV5-1|-|14
TGCGCCAGCAGCTTGGTGGCGTCTGGAAACACCATATATTTT
CASSLVASGNTIYF
>TRBJ1-4|-|TRBV7-2|-|15
TGTGCCAGCAGCCGCGGACAGACAACTAATGAAAAACTGTTTTTT
CASSRGQTTNEKLFF
>TRBJ1-1|-|TRBV4-1|-|14
TGCGCCAGCAGCCAAAGACAGGCAAACACTGAAGCTTTCTTT
CASSQRQANTEAFF
>TRBJ1-5|-|TRBV6-5|-|13
TGTGCCAGCGGAAGTCGCGGCAATCAGCCCCAGCATTTT
CASGSRGNQPQHF
>TRBJ1-6|-|TRBV25-1|-|15
TGTGCCAGCAGTGAGGCTCGAGGCTTCGGATCACCCCTCCACTTT
CASSEARGFGSPLHF
>TRBJ1-2|-|TRBV20-1|-|10
TGCAGTGCTCACTGGGGTGGCTACACCTTC
CSAHWGGYTF